The clone carrying this T cell receptor (beta chain) was observed once. Its antigen is undetermined. This sample stems from a study of vaccination effects on CD4 cells after COVID-19. Study in general: A couple of convalescent pre-vaccine samples were taken 142 and 148 days post-diagnosis. Study-wide results and caveats: The study got few convalescent patients and did not collect any early post-infection timepoints. By a late point after vaccination, infection- and vaccine-induced clones had shrunk markedly through clonal contraction.

Peptide-pool stimulation followed by sequencing identified expanded antigen-specific CD4+ clonotypes in the ViraFEST assay. The culture ran for around 10 days before CD4+ T cells were isolated. This individual contracted SARS-CoV-2 between March and December 2020, as verified by PCR. It was with roughly 11 IU/ml IL-2 and about 10 ug/ml peptides that roughly 2.2 million PBMC per well were cultured. This CDR3 has 16 amino acids. V was trimmed by 1 base and J by 1 base, leaving 13 bases between them. Looked up from germline, CDR1 is SNHLY and CDR2 is FYNNEI. The data were produced by immunoSEQ multiplex PCR, yet TCRdb's version contains in-frame clones alone and is incomplete. The table lists more than 35,000 clones, approximately 81% of them singletons.

This sequence was found in a human donor who had a prior SARS-CoV-2 infection. V and J are TRBV2 and TRBJ1-1; D gene uncertain. The sample here was CD4+ T cells from PBMCs cultured with a peptide pool, taken before COVID-19 vaccination. The CDR3 DNA sequence: TGTGCCAGCAGTGAAGTTGGCTGGGGTGGGAACACTGAAGCTTTCTTT. This gives the protein CASSEVGWGGNTEAFF.